The 20 T cell receptor beta chains in this list originate from one sample, sequenced in a study of T cells in Graves' hyperthyroidism and ophthalmopathy. Amplified TCR beta CDR3 regions came from RNA transcripts. In the first-round RT-PCR of the TCR CDR3, the HTBI primer set was used. TCRdb redid the calling of the multiplex PCR reads with MiXCR, one entry per CDR3 protein. In the table there are over 650,000 distinct CDR3 sequences, over 15% of which are singletons. The sequenced sample was blood. The receptors stem from a man aged 18 to 30 with Graves' hyperthyroidism.

A few counts support this clonotype. This rearrangement joins TRBV20-1 to TRBJ1-2, with D maybe TRBD1 (6 bases). The ends were cut back, 7 bases at V and 4 bases at J, with 13 bases in the middle. Per germline, CDR1 DFQATT and CDR2 SNEGSKA (reference sequence). The CDR3 covers 12 residues. CDR3: CSVNIRGYGYTF. In DNA, the CDR3 is TGCAGTGTTAACATCAGGGGCTATGGCTACACCTTC.

This sequence joins TRBV15 and TRBJ2-7, with D possibly being TRBD1 (6 bases). The germline CDR1 and CDR2 sequences are LNHNV and YYDKDF (reference sequence). CDR3 length equals 14 residues. The V end lost 6 bases, the J end lost 1 base, and 13 bases lay between the germline ends. This chain's CDR3 is CATSGGIISYEQYF. The DNA for the CDR3 is TGTGCCACCAGTGGGGGCATTATATCCTACGAGCAGTACTTC. Complete variable domain (other parts from reference TRBV15 and TRBJ2-7): DAMVIQNPRYQVTQFGKPVTLSCSQTLNHNVMYWYQQKSSQAPKLLFHYYDKDFNNEADTPDNFQSRRPNTSFCFLDIRSPGLGDTAMYLCATSGGIISYEQYFGPGTRLTVT.

This clonotype was observed a handful of times. The CDR3 loop reads CASSLGQGRGNTIYF. CDR3 DNA sequence: TGTGCCAGCAGTCTCGGACAGGGACGAGGAAACACCATATATTTT. The chain uses TRBV28 and TRBJ1-3; 8 nucleotides align to TRBD1. The CDR3 runs to 15 residues. Germline values: CDR1 MDHEN, CDR2 SYDVKM. Germline trimming cut 5 bases from V and 4 bases from J; bases unmatched to any gene: 7.

To note about this clonotype: Possible read error: a much larger clone is one base away. The chain is built from TRBV28 and TRBJ1-1; possible D gene TRBD1, 5 bases. Germline CDR1 and CDR2: MDHEN and SYDVKM. CDR3 length: 15 residues. V lost 2 bases and J 1 base, leaving 11 bases between the germline ends. CDR3 protein: CASSLRGISNTEAFF. CDR3 nucleotides: TGTGCCAGCAGTTTACGGGGCATATCGAACACTGAAGCTTTCTTT. Full variable domain (missing parts from reference TRBV28 and TRBJ1-1): DVKVTQSSRYLVKRTGEKVFLECVQDMDHENMFWYRQDPGLGLRLIYFSYDVKMKEKGDIPEGYSVSREKKERFSLILESASTNQTSMYLCASSLRGISNTEAFFGQGTRLTVV.

This clonotype came up many times. The chain combines TRBV6-2 or TRBV6-3 with TRBJ2-1; 9 nucleotides align to TRBD2. The CDR3 has 16 residues. Trimming removed 7 bases from V and 5 bases from J; junction bases left unmatched: 12. Looked up from germline, CDR1 is MNHEY and CDR2 is SVGEGT. The CDR3 region has the DNA TGTGCCAGCATTGCGGCGGGAGGGCCCGGGGACAATGAGCAGTTCTTC. Translating gives CASIAAGGPGDNEQFF.

This clonotype was observed many times. The chain links TRBV7-9 to TRBJ2-1; 8 bases fit TRBD2. Germline CDR1 is SEHNR and CDR2 is FQNEAQ (reference sequence). V was pared by 6 bases and J by 4 bases, with 11 bases of the junction left unmatched. This CDR3 comprises 16 residues. The CDR3 protein is CASSPPSGRGYNEQFF. The CDR3 DNA is TGTGCCAGCAGTCCTCCAAGCGGGAGAGGGTACAATGAGCAGTTCTTC.

The sample holds a few counts of this clonotype. The chain joins TRBV20-1 to TRBJ2-7; 13 bases are shared with TRBD2. Trimming at V came to 6 bases and at J to 6 bases, leaving 5 bases not matched to a gene. The CDR3 length is 13 residues. Per germline, CDR1 DFQATT and CDR2 SNEGSKA (reference sequence). The CDR3 loop reads CSATSGRGGEQYF. As DNA, the CDR3 is TGCAGTGCCACTAGCGGGAGGGGGGGCGAGCAGTACTTC.

The chain couples TRBV27 to TRBJ2-5; 8 bases match TRBD2. The CDR3 is made up of 13 amino acids. Germline V CDR1 and CDR2: MNHEY, SMNVEV (reference sequence). The ends lost 6 bases at V and 3 bases at J; junction bases unmatched: 3. The CDR3 region has the DNA TGTGCCAGCAGGAAGGGACTAGAAGAGACCCAGTACTTC. This codes for CASRKGLEETQYF.

This clonotype was recorded a few times. The chain links TRBV5-8 to TRBJ2-2, with TRBD2 as a possible D gene (6 bases). The V end lost 3 bases, the J end lost 4 bases, and 13 bases lay between the germline ends. This CDR3 region has 15 residues. CDR1 and CDR2 from the germline V gene are SGHTS and YDEGEE. The CDR3 reads CASSYGTSPTGELFF. The CDR3 DNA is TGTGCCAGCAGCTACGGGACTTCCCCCACCGGGGAGCTGTTTTTT.

This clonotype was recorded at least ten times. This chain joins TRBV7-8 and TRBJ2-7; no reliable D call. The germline CDR1 and CDR2 sequences are SGHVS and FQNEAQ. The CDR3 has 14 residues. Trimming removed 1 base from V and 5 bases from J, with 12 bases in between. The CDR3 DNA is TGTGCCAGCAGCTTAGAAGGCAGTTTTAACGAGCAGTACTTC. It codes for CASSLEGSFNEQYF. The full variable domain, rest sourced from reference TRBV7-8 and TRBJ2-7, is GAGVSQSPRYKVAKRGQDVALRCDPISGHVSLFWYQQALGQGPEFLTYFQNEAQLDKSGLPSDRFFAERPEGSVSTLKIQRTQQEDSAVYLCASSLEGSFNEQYFGPGTRLTVT.

This clonotype was counted ten times or more. The chain couples TRBV10-3 to TRBJ2-7; 10 positions agree with TRBD1. The V and J ends lost 6 bases and 6 bases, in that order; junction bases with no gene match: 14. The CDR3 totals 16 residues. Germline CDR1 reads ENHRY; CDR2 reads SYGVKD. The CDR3 loop reads CAIREQTGGTAGEQYF. DNA of the CDR3: TGTGCCATCAGAGAACAGACAGGGGGCACGGCTGGCGAGCAGTACTTC.

The V gene is TRBV4-1, the J gene TRBJ2-1, with TRBD2 identical over 9 bases. CDR3 length equals 17 residues. V was pared by 0 bases and J by 6 bases, with 9 bases of the junction left unmatched. The germline V gene has CDR1 MGHRA and CDR2 YSYEKL. In DNA form, the CDR3 reads TGCGCCAGCAGCCAAGAAAGGGCTAGCGGGAATTTCAATGAGCAGTTCTTC. Protein sequence: CASSQERASGNFNEQFF.

This clonotype was detected once. A read error may explain this, as a much larger clone is one base away. V is TRBV2 and J is TRBJ2-5; TRBD1 might be the D (5 bases). The CDR3 sequence is 14 residues long. Germline CDR1 reads SNHLY; CDR2 reads FYNNEI. The CDR3 nucleotides are TGTGCCTGCCGGTATTGGGCCGGACAAGAGACCCAGTCCTTC. Amino acid sequence: CACRYWAGQETQSF.

The chain uses TRBV20-1 and TRBJ1-2, with D unclear. CDR1 DFQATT and CDR2 SNEGSKA come from the germline V gene (reference sequence). Trimming pared 6 bases from V and 1 base from J, leaving 18 bases between. The CDR3 consists of 15 residues. CDR3 residues: CSARTSGGRNYGYTF. The CDR3 DNA is TGCAGTGCCAGGACCTCTGGAGGGCGTAACTATGGCTACACCTTC.

This clonotype was recorded many times. The CDR3 protein is CASSFWDRVRNEQFF. The CDR3, as DNA: TGTGCCAGCAGTTTCTGGGACAGGGTCCGCAATGAGCAGTTCTTC. The chain has TRBV27 and TRBJ2-1; 9 bases are shared with TRBD1. V was pared by 3 bases and J by 6 bases, with 6 bases of the junction left unmatched. From germline, CDR1 is MNHEY and CDR2 SMNVEV (reference sequence). The CDR3 has 15 amino acids.

To note about this clonotype: One end of the junction varies from germline; a read error may be responsible. The V and J genes are TRBV20-1 and TRBJ2-5, with 11 bases that match TRBD2. The CDR3 contains 17 residues. Germline CDR1 DFQATT, CDR2 SNEGSKA (reference sequence). The CDR3 loop reads CSARDPGTSGSQVTQYF. In DNA form, the CDR3 reads TGCAGTGCTAGAGATCCAGGGACTAGCGGTTCCCAAGTGACCCAGTACTTC.

There are a few counts of this clonotype. The chain links TRBV29-1 to TRBJ2-2; D possibly corresponds to TRBD2 (5 bases). V lost 7 bases to trimming and J lost 7 bases, with 16 bases between them. Germline CDR1 and CDR2: SQVTM and ANQGSEA. CDR3 length equals 13 residues. Written as DNA, the CDR3 is TGCAGCGGACGGCCGGGATTGGGCGGGGAGCTGTTTTTT. Amino acids: CSGRPGLGGELFF.

This clonotype turned up a few times. The chain employs TRBV4-3 and TRBJ1-3, with D possibly TRBD1 on 5 matching bases. CDR1 and CDR2 (germline): LGHNA, YSLEER. This CDR3 is built from 18 residues. V was cut by 4 bases and J by 0 bases, with 19 bases left in between. DNA of the CDR3: TGCGCCAGCAGCCCCGGACGCTTGGGGACCAGCTCTGGAAACACCATATATTTT. Its protein product is CASSPGRLGTSSGNTIYF.

On this clonotype: A much bigger clone sits one base away, suggesting this may be a read error. The genes are TRBV18 and TRBJ2-7; the D gene is possibly TRBD2 (5 bases). The length of the CDR3 is 15 residues. Germline loops: CDR1 KGHSH, CDR2 LQKENI. CDR3 sequence (DNA): TGTGCCAGCTCACCAGAGGGCCCGACCTCCTACGAGCGGTACTTC. It specifies CASSPEGPTSYERYF.

This clonotype was counted at least ten times. This chain joins TRBV20-1 and TRBJ2-7; TRBD1 matches 7 bases. CDR3 length: 12 amino acids. Germline V lookup: CDR1 DFQATT, CDR2 SNEGSKA (reference sequence). V was clipped by 6 bases and J by 4 bases; unmatched bases: 6. CDR3 nucleotides: TGCAGTGCAGACCGGGACAGATACGAGCAGTACTTC. It codes for CSADRDRYEQYF.